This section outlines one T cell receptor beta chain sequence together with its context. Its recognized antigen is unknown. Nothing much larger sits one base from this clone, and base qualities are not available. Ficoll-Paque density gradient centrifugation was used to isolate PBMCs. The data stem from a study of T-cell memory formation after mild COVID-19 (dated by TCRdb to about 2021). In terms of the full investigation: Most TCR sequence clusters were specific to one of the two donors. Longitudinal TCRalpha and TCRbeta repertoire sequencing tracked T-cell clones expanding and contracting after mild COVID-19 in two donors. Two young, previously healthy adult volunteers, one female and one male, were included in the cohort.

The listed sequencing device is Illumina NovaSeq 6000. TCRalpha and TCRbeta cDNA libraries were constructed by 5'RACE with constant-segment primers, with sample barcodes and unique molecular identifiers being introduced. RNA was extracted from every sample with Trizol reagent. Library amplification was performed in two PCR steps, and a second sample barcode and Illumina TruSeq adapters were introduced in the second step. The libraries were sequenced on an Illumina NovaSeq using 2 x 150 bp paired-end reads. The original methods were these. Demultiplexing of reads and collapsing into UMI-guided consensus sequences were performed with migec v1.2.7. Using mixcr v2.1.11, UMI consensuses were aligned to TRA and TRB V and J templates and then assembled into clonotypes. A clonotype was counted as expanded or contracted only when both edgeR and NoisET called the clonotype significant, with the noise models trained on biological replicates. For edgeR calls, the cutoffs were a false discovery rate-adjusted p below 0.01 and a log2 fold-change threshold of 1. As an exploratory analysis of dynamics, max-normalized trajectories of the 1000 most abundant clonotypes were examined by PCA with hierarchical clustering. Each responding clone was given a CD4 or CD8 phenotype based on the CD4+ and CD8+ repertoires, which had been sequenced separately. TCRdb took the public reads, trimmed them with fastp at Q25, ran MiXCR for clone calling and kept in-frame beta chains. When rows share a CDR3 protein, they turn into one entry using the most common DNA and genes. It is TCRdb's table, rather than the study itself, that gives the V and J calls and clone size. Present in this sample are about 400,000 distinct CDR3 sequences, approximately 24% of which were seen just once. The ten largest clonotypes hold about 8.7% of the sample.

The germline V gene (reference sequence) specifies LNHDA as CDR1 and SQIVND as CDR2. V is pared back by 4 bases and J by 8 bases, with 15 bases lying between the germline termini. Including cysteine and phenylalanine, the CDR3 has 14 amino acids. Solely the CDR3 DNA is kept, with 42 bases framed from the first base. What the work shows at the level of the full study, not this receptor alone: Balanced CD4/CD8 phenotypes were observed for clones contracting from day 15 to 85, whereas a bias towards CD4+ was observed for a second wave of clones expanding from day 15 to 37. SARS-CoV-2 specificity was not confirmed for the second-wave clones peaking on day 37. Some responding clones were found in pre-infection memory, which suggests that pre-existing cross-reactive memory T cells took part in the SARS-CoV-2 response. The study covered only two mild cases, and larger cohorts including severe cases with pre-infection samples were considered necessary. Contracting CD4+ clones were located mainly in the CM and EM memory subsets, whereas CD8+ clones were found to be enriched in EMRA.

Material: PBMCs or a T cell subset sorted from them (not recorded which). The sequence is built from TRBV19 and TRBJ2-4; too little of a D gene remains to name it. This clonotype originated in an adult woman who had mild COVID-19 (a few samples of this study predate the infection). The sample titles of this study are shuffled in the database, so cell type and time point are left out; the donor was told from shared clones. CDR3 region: CASSTRPKVDIQYF. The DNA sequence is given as TGTGCCAGTAGTACCCGTCCCAAAGTGGACATTCAGTACTTC. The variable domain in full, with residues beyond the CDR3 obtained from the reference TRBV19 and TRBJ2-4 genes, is DGGITQSPKYLFRKEGQNVTLSCEQNLNHDAMYWYRQDPGQGLRLIYYSQIVNDFQKGDIAEGYSVSREKKESFPLTVTSAQKNPTAFYLCASSTRPKVDIQYFGAGTRLSVL.